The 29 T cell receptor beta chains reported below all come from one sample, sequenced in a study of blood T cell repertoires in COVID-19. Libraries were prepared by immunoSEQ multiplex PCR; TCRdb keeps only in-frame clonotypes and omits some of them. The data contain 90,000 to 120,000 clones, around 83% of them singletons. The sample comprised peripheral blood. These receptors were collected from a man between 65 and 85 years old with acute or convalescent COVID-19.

The CDR3 bases are TGTGCCAGCAGCTTGCCCTCGGCAGGGGTTAATGAGCAGTTCTTC. This codes for CASSLPSAGVNEQFF. The chain joins TRBV7-3 to TRBJ2-1; D perhaps matches TRBD1 (6 bases). Germline-derived CDR1 and CDR2 are SGHTA and FQGTGA. The CDR3 has 15 amino acids. Trimming removed 3 bases from V and 7 bases from J, with 16 bases in between.

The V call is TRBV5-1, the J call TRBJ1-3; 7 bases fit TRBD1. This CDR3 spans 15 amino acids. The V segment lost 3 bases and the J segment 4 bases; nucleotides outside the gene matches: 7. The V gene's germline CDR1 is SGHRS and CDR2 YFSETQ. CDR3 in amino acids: CASSSTGQLGNTIYF. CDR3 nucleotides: TGCGCCAGCAGCTCGACGGGACAGCTAGGAAACACCATATATTTT. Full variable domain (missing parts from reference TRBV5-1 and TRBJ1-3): KAGVTQTPRYLIKTRGQQVTLSCSPISGHRSVSWYQQTPGQGLQFLFEYFSETQRNKGNFPGRFSGRQFSNSRSEMNVSTLELGDSALYLCASSSTGQLGNTIYFGEGSWLTVV.

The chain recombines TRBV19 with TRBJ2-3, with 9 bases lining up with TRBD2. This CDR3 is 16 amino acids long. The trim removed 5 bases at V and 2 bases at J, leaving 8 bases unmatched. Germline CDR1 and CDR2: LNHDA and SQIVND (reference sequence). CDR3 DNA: TGTGCCAGTAGTGGGCGGGGGGGCTATAACACAGATACGCAGTATTTT. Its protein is CASSGRGGYNTDTQYF.

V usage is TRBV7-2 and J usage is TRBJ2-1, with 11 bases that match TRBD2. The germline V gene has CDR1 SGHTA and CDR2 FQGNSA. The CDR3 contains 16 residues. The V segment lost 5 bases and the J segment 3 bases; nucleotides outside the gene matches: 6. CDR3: CASSLFGTSGYNEQFF. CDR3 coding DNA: TGTGCCAGCAGCCTCTTCGGGACTAGCGGCTACAATGAGCAGTTCTTC.

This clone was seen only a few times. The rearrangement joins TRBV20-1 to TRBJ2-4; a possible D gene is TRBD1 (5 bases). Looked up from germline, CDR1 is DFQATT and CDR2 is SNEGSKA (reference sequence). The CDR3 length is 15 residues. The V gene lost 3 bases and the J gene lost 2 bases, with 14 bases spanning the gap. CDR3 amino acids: CSASSQGGTKNIQYF. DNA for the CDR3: TGCAGTGCTAGTAGTCAGGGTGGAACCAAAAACATTCAGTACTTC.

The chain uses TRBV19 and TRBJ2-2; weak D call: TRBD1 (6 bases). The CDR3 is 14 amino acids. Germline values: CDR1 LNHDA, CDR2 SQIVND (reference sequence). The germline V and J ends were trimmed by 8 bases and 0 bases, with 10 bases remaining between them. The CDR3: CASSRGTNTGELFF. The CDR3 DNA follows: TGTGCCAGTTCAAGGGGGACGAACACCGGGGAGCTGTTTTTT.

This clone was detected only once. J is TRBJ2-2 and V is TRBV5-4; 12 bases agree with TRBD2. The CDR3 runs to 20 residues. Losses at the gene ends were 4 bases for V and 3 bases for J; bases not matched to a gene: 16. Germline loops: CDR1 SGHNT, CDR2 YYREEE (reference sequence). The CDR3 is CASSRDASSGGGRHTGELFF. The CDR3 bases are TGTGCCAGCAGCCGAGATGCCTCTAGCGGGGGGGGCCGTCACACCGGGGAGCTGTTTTTT.

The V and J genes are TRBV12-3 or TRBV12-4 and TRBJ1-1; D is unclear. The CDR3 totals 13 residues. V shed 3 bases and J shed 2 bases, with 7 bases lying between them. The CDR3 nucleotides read TGTGCCAGCAGTTTCGTAGCTAACACTGAAGCTTTCTTT. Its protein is CASSFVANTEAFF.

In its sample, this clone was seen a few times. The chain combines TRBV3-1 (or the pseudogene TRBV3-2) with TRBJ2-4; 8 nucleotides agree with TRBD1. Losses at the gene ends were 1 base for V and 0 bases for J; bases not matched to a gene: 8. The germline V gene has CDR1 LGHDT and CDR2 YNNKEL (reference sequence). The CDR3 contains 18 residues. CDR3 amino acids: CASSQAAGQAIAKNIQYF. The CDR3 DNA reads TGTGCCAGCAGCCAAGCTGCGGGACAGGCCATAGCCAAAAACATTCAGTACTTC.

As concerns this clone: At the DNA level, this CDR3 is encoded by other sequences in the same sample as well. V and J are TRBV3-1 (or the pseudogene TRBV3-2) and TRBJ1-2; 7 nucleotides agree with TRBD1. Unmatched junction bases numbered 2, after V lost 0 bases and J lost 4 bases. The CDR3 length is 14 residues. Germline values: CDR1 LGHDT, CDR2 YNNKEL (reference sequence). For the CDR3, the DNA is TGTGCCAGCAGCCAAGAAACAGGGGTCTATGGCTACACCTTC. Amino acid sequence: CASSQETGVYGYTF.

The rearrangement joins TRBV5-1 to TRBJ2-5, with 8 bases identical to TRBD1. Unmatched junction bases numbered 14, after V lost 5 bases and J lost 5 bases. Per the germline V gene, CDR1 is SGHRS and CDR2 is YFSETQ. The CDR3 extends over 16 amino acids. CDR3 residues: CASRTTGGAQGETQYF. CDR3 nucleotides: TGCGCCAGCAGGACTACAGGGGGAGCGCAGGGGGAGACCCAGTACTTC.

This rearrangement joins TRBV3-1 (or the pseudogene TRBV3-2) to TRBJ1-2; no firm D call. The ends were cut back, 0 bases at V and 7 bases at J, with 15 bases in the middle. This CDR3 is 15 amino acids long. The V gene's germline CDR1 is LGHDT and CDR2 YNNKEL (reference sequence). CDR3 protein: CASSQDVATFGGYTF. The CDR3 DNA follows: TGTGCCAGCAGCCAAGACGTGGCGACATTCGGTGGCTACACCTTC.

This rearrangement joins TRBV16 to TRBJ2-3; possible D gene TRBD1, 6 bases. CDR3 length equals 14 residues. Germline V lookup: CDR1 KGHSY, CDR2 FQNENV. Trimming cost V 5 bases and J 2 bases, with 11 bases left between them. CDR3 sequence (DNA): TGTGCCAGCAGCGGCAGGGACAACACAGATACGCAGTATTTT. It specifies CASSGRDNTDTQYF.

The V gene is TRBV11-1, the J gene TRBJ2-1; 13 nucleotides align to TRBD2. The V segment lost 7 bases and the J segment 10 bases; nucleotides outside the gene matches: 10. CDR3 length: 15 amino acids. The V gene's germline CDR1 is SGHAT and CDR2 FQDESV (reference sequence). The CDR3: CASTRTSGGRGEQFF. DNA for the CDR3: TGTGCCAGCACCCGGACTAGCGGGGGACGGGGGGAGCAGTTCTTC.

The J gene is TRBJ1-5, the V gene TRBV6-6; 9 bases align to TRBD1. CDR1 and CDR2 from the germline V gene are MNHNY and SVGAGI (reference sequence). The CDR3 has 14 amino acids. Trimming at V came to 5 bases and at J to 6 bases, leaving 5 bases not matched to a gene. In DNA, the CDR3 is TGTGCCAGCAGTGACGGACAGGGGTTTCAGCCCCAGCATTTT. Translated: CASSDGQGFQPQHF.

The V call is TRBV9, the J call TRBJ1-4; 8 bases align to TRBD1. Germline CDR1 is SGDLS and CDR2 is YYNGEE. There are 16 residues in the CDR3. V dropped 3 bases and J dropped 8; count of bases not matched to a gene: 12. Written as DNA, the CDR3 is TGTGCCAGCAGCGGGGCCTCAGGGGGCATCAAGGAAAAACTGTTTTTT. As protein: CASSGASGGIKEKLFF.

CDR3 in DNA: TGCGCCAGCAGCCAAGAGACAGGGGACTACGAGCAGTACTTC. Protein product: CASSQETGDYEQYF. The chain employs TRBV4-1 and TRBJ2-7; 8 bases match TRBD1. From germline, CDR1 is MGHRA and CDR2 YSYEKL. V shed 0 bases and J 3 bases; nucleotides not matched to a gene: 1. This CDR3 has 14 amino acids.

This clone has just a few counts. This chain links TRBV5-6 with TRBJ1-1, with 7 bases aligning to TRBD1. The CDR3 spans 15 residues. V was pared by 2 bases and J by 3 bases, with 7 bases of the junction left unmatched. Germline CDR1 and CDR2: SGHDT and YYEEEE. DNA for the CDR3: TGTGCCAGCAGCTTTTATCAGGGGGTAGACACTGAAGCTTTCTTT. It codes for CASSFYQGVDTEAFF.

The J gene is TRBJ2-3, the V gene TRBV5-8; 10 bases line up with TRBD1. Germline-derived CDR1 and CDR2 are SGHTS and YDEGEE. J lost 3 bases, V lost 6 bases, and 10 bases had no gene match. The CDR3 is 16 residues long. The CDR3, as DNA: TGTGCCAGCACTGCCGGGACAGGGGCGGAGACAGATACGCAGTATTTT. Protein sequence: CASTAGTGAETDTQYF.

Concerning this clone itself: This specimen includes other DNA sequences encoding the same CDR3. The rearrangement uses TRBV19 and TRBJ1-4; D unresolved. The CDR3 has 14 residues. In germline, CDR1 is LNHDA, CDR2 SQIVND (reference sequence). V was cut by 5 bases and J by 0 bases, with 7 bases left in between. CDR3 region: CASSEGATNEKLFF. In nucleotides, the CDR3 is TGTGCCAGTAGTGAGGGTGCAACTAATGAAAAACTGTTTTTT.

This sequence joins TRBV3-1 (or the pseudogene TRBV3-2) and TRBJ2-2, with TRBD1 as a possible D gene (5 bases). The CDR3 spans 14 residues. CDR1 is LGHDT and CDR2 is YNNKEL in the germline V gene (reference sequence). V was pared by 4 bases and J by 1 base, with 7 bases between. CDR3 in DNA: TGTGCCAGCAGCCCAGGGCTGAACACCGGGGAGCTGTTTTTT. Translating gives CASSPGLNTGELFF.

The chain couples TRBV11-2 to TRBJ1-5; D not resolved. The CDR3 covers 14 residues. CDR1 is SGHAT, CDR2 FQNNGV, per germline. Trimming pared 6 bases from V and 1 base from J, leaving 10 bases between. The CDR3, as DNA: TGTGCCAGCAGTAACAGTATGAGCAATCAGCCCCAGCATTTT. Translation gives CASSNSMSNQPQHF.

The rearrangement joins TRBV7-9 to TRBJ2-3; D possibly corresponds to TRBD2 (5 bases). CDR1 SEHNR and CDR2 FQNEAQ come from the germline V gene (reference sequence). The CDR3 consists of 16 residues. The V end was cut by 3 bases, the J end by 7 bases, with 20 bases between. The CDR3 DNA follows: TGTGCCAGCAGCTTTCCCGCGGGTTACCCCGGCCATACGCAGTATTTT. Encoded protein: CASSFPAGYPGHTQYF.

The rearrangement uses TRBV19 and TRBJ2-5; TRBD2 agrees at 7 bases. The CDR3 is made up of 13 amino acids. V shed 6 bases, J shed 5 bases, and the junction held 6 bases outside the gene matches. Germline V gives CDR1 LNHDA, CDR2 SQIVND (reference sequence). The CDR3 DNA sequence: TGTGCCAGTAGCGGGCGGCGGGGGGAGACCCAGTACTTC. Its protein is CASSGRRGETQYF.

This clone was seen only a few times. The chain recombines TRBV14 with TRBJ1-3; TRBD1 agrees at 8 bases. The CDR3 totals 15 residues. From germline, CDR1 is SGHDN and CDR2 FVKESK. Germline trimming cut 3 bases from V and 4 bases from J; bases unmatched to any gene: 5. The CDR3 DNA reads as TGTGCCAGCAGCCACTTGACAGGGGCCGGAAACACCATATATTTT. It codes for CASSHLTGAGNTIYF.

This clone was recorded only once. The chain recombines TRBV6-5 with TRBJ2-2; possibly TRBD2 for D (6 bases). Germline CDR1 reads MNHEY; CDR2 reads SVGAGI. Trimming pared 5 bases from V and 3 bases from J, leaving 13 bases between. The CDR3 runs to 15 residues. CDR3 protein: CASSPLGGDTGELFF. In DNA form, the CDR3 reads TGTGCCAGCAGTCCCCTGGGGGGAGACACCGGGGAGCTGTTTTTT.

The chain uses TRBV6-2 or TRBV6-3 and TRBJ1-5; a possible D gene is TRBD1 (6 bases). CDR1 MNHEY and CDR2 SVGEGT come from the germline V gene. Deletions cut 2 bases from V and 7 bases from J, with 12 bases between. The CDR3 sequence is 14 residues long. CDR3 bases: TGTGCCAGCAGTTACGCTGGGGGCGGGCAGCCCCAGCATTTT. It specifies CASSYAGGGQPQHF.

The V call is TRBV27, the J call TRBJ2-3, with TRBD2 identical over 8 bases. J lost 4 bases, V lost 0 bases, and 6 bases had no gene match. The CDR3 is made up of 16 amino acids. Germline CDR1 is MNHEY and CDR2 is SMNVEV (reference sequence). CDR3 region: CASSLSLGGAADTQYF. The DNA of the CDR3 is TGTGCCAGCAGTTTATCTCTCGGGGGGGCCGCAGATACGCAGTATTTT.

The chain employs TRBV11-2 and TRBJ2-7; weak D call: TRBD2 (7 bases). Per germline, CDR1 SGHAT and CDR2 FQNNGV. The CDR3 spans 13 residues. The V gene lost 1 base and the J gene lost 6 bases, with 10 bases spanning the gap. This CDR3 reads CASSLVGGGEQYF. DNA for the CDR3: TGTGCCAGCAGCTTAGTGGGAGGGGGCGAGCAGTACTTC.